The 15 T cell receptor beta chains in this list originate from one sample, sequenced in a study of T-cell reconstitution after alpha-beta-depleted transplantation in children. Unique molecular identifiers were built into the TCRbeta library. Each CDR3 protein gets one entry after TCRdb re-called the PCR reads with MiXCR. The sample includes 800,000 to 1,000,000 distinct CDR3 sequences, around 30% of them seen just once. The material sequenced was PBMCs, mostly from graft donor cells, taken 360 days after TCRalphabeta/CD19-depleted stem cell transplant. These receptors all stem from a boy under two years old who had a stem cell transplant for SCID, so the T cells may come from the graft donor.

The chain recombines TRBV6-2 or TRBV6-3 with TRBJ2-2; 12 positions agree with TRBD2. Germline V gene sequence: CDR1 MNHEY, CDR2 SVGEGT. The CDR3 spans 15 residues. Trimming took 8 bases from V and 7 from J; bases not matched to a gene: 8. The CDR3 bases are TGTGCCAGCTCTAGCGGGGGGGCCGGTATCGGGGAGCTGTTTTTT. Its protein is CASSSGGAGIGELFF.

The chain employs TRBV12-3 or TRBV12-4 and TRBJ1-1, with D possibly matching TRBD1 (5 bases). The CDR3 covers 12 residues. Trimming pared 6 bases from V and 0 bases from J, leaving 5 bases between. Written as DNA, the CDR3 is TGTGCCAGCAGAGGGGTGAACACTGAAGCTTTCTTT. It encodes CASRGVNTEAFF.

This clonotype has only a few counts. V is TRBV6-5 and J is TRBJ2-3, with 8 bases that match TRBD1. The germline CDR1 and CDR2 sequences are MNHEY and SVGAGI. This CDR3 comprises 16 residues. Unmatched junction bases numbered 3, after V lost 0 bases and J lost 1 base. CDR3 protein: CASSYSYRGGTDTQYF. The CDR3 nucleotides are TGTGCCAGCAGTTACTCGTACAGGGGGGGCACAGATACGCAGTATTTT.

This clonotype has a handful of counts. This chain links TRBV5-1 with TRBJ2-3; 13 bases align to TRBD2. CDR3 length: 17 residues. With 4 bases clipped from V and 1 base from J, the junction kept 6 bases outside the gene matches. Germline V gene sequence: CDR1 SGHRS, CDR2 YFSETQ. In DNA form, the CDR3 reads TGCGCCAGCAGCAAGGCCGGGACTAGCGGGGGCACAGATACGCAGTATTTT. This gives the protein CASSKAGTSGGTDTQYF.

A few counts support this clonotype. The V gene is TRBV29-1, the J gene TRBJ2-5, with 13 bases matching TRBD2. V was clipped by 4 bases and J by 3 bases; unmatched bases: 5. CDR3 length: 15 amino acids. Germline CDR1 SQVTM, CDR2 ANQGSEA. The CDR3 sequence is CSVGTGTSGEETQYF. The CDR3 region has the DNA TGCAGCGTTGGAACCGGGACTAGCGGGGAAGAGACCCAGTACTTC.

V and J are TRBV5-1 and TRBJ2-5; 13 bases are a match to TRBD2. With V trimmed by 1 base and J by 4 bases, 7 bases remained unmatched. The CDR3 covers 17 residues. The germline V gene has CDR1 SGHRS and CDR2 YFSETQ. CDR3 loop: CASSLTRLAGGRETQYF. The CDR3 DNA is TGCGCCAGCAGCTTGACCAGACTAGCGGGGGGCCGAGAGACCCAGTACTTC.

The CDR3 is CATSRDLFPGTGAIDEQFF. The CDR3 region has the DNA TGTGCCACCAGCAGAGATCTTTTCCCCGGGACAGGCGCCATCGATGAGCAGTTCTTC. The chain carries TRBV15 and TRBJ2-1, with 8 bases lining up with TRBD1. Germline-derived CDR1 and CDR2 are LNHNV and YYDKDF (reference sequence). The CDR3 loop spans 19 amino acids. Trimming took 0 bases from V and 8 from J; bases not matched to a gene: 18.

The rearrangement links TRBV4-1 to TRBJ2-5; D gene unclear. The V gene lost 2 bases and the J gene lost 3 bases, with 10 bases spanning the gap. The CDR3 consists of 14 residues. Germline lookup yields CDR1 MGHRA and CDR2 YSYEKL. The CDR3: CASSQYKEKETQYF. The CDR3 DNA reads as TGCGCCAGCAGCCAATACAAGGAGAAAGAGACCCAGTACTTC.

This clonotype has more than one count but fewer than ten. J is TRBJ2-5 and V is TRBV12-3 or TRBV12-4, with a possible D match to TRBD1 (5 bases). The CDR3 has 14 amino acids. Trimming cost V 2 bases and J 4 bases, with 11 bases left between them. The CDR3 sequence is CASSLNGRGETQYF. In DNA form, the CDR3 reads TGTGCCAGCAGTTTAAATGGTAGGGGAGAGACCCAGTACTTC.

This clonotype has ten or more counts. At one end, the junction sequence differs from germline, possibly due to a read error. The V and J genes are TRBV12-3 or TRBV12-4 and TRBJ2-3, with D perhaps matching TRBD2 (5 bases). The CDR3 has 13 amino acids. CDR3 protein: CASSLARADTQYF. The CDR3 DNA is TGTGCCAGCAGCTTAGCGCGAGCAGATACGCAGTATTTT.

The gene calls are TRBV2 and TRBJ2-1; maybe TRBD2 (7 bases). The CDR3 length is 15 residues. CDR1 SNHLY and CDR2 FYNNEI come from the germline V gene. V lost 4 bases and J 4 bases, leaving 14 bases between the germline ends. The CDR3 sequence: CASSGGLAVYNEQFF. CDR3 bases: TGTGCCAGCAGTGGGGGGCTAGCGGTGTACAATGAGCAGTTCTTC. Combining the CDR3 with reference TRBV2 and TRBJ2-1 gives the whole variable domain EPEVTQTPSHQVTQMGQEVILRCVPISNHLYFYWYRQILGQKVEFLVSFYNNEISEKSEIFDDQFSVERPDGSNFTLKIRSTKLEDSAMYFCASSGGLAVYNEQFFGPGTRLTVL.

In this sample, this clonotype turned up a few times. The rearrangement links TRBV24-1 to TRBJ2-3; the match to TRBD2 covers 7 bases. The germline V gene encodes CDR1 KGHDR and CDR2 SFDVKD. This CDR3 has 15 residues. J gave up 3 bases and V 3 bases, and 5 bases lay outside the gene matches. CDR3 DNA: TGTGCCACCAGTGATCCTACTAGCGTAACAGATACGCAGTATTTT. Its translation: CATSDPTSVTDTQYF.

The chain uses TRBV6-1 and TRBJ1-3; perhaps TRBD1 as D (5 bases). Germline CDR1 reads MNHNS; CDR2 reads SASEGT. There are 15 residues in the CDR3. V lost 6 bases, J lost 0 bases, and 12 bases lay in between. The DNA of the CDR3 is TGTGCCAGCAGCCGACAGTCGTCCTCTGGAAACACCATATATTTT. Translating gives CASSRQSSSGNTIYF.

This clonotype has only a few counts. The chain carries TRBV20-1 and TRBJ1-6, with a possible D match to TRBD1 (5 bases). CDR1 is DFQATT and CDR2 is SNEGSKA in the germline V gene (reference sequence). The length of the CDR3 is 13 residues. Trimming took 6 bases from V and 9 from J, leaving 15 bases between them. CDR3 in DNA: TGCAGTGCCTCACCAGGGTCGGCTTCACCCCTCCACTTT. This encodes CSASPGSASPLHF.

V gene TRBV20-1 combines with J gene TRBJ2-7; 9 nucleotides match TRBD1. This CDR3 spans 16 amino acids. The germline V gene encodes CDR1 DFQATT and CDR2 SNEGSKA (reference sequence). With V trimmed by 3 bases and J by 2 bases, 11 bases remained unmatched. CDR3 in DNA: TGCAGTGCTAGGGACGGGGGACAGGGAGGGACCTACGAGCAGTACTTC. It is translated as CSARDGGQGGTYEQYF.